This TCR beta chain appears in the sequencing data of a study of shared clonotypes between healthy human individuals (TCRdb year 2020). For the study in its entirety: A couple of women and a few men aged 18 to 49 years were included in the cohort. For each donor, CD4 naive and CD4 memory were each given three plates, CD8 naive was given two plates, and CD8 memory was given one plate. Blood TCR repertoires of 5 or 6 healthy adults were deeply sequenced to estimate repertoire size and the extent of clonotype sharing between individuals. Libraries were prepared and TCR repertoires were sequenced by different laboratories using diverse techniques, in order to increase sequencing depth and limit assay-specific biases. Per donor, leukapheresis produced somewhere between about 0.85 and 8.9 billion PBMCs.

TCR CDR3 regions were amplified from genomic DNA by multiplex PCR using the deep immunoSEQ assay. Extracted genomic DNA from each cell subset was spread evenly across all wells of several immunoSEQ 96-well plates, with each plate serving as a replicate. For sorted subsets, each replicate PCR was loaded with about 0.2 ug genomic DNA, equivalent to 30,000 or so T cell genomes. Purified libraries were measured with a Qubit 3.0 fluorometer, size-checked on a Bioanalyzer 2100, and measured again with the KAPA Library Quantification kit. Every immunoSEQ 96-well plate was sequenced on a dedicated single-read 150-cycle Illumina NextSeq 550 flow cell. Processing in the source paper ran as follows. Because only junctional sequences without quality scores were contained in the immunoSEQ output, filtering matching that applied to full-length reads could not be performed. To assign V/J genes and CDR3, sequences were annotated against IMGT germline references using PyIR, a Python wrapper for IgBLAST v1.9. Reads were removed for weak V/J assignments (E-value above 1e-6), missing CDR3, stop codons, out-of-frame junctions, or ambiguous translated residues. V3J clonotypes were defined as sequences sharing the same inferred V gene, J gene, and CDR3 amino acid sequence. Percentage overlap between repertoires was calculated by dividing the number of shared unique clonotypes by the size of the smaller repertoire. Richness of each repertoire was evaluated using RTK rarefaction, the Chao1 estimator, and Recon v2.1 estimates of unobserved clonotypes. Generation probabilities were computed with OLGA for all TCRbeta clonotypes obtained by the gDNA method from several donors. TCRdb took over this immuneACCESS table, retaining in-frame rearrangements with V and J assigned. Such tables are incomplete; in checked studies, under half of the missing clones stem from an unresolved V gene, and the remainder is unexplained. V and J calls and clone size are those listed in that table; D and trimming were worked out from the DNA. The sample table lists under 1,900,000 clones, less than 99% of them with a count of one. The ten largest clones take up about 0.4% of the sample.

The CDR3 has 15 amino acids, counting the end cysteine and phenylalanine. CDR3 DNA is the only sequence kept; it has 45 bases, read in frame from the first base. Sequences SGHNT (CDR1) and YYREEE (CDR2) are obtained from the germline V gene (reference sequence). Between the V and J ends, shortened by 0 bases and 2 bases respectively, the junction contains 9 bases. The donors were healthy, HIV-negative adults with no recently reported acute infections or vaccinations. Every donor was a Caucasian adult living in Nashville, Tennessee, USA. CD4+ T cells were enriched through magnetic negative selection, after which naive cells were positively selected on CD45RA and the remaining negative fraction served as the memory subset. After blood collection by leukapheresis, PBMCs were isolated using Ficoll-Histopaque density gradient centrifugation and then cryopreserved in the vapor phase of liquid nitrogen. Purity and quantity of every magnetically sorted T cell population were checked by analytical flow cytometry. From each sorted fraction, genomic DNA was isolated and quantified by UV absorbance on a Nanodrop 2000c.

As concerns this clone: It has no known antigen specificity. No per-base quality is available; no much larger clone lies one base away.

What the work shows at the level of the full study, not this receptor alone: Because the study included only a small number of donors, the genetic and exposure-history diversity represented was limited. Clonotypes shared by all four sorted-subset donors showed higher generation probabilities than non-shared clonotypes. When a few donors were compared, the shared fraction of clonotypes was around 5% for naive CD4, 3.5% to 4% for naive CD8, 2.3% for memory CD4, and 0.35% to 0.4% for memory CD8. Based on pairwise subsampling, the degree of clonotype sharing among donors was expected to be affected by sequencing depth. Only blood was sampled, and tissue TCR repertoires likely differ from those in blood. Rarefaction of sorted-subset datasets indicated incomplete sequencing despite the large sequencing depth. Estimated clonotype richness was generally larger for naive than for memory subsets.

The TCR was taken from a man aged 30-40 years in good health. Sequencing used naive CD4+ T cells sorted from blood. The cell subset or site label of this sample denotes: CD45RA+ positively selected. The V gene is TRBV5-4 and the J gene is TRBJ2-1, with no confidently assigned D gene. The sequenced DNA is TGTGCCAGCAGCTTGGTTGGGGATCCCTACAATGAGCAGTTCTTC. This sequence encodes CASSLVGDPYNEQFF. The CDR3, completed at both ends by the reference TRBV5-4 and TRBJ2-1 genes, gives the full variable domain ETGVTQSPTHLIKTRGQQVTLRCSSQSGHNTVSWYQQALGQGPQFIFQYYREEENGRGNFPPRFSGLQFPNYSSELNVNALELDDSALYLCASSLVGDPYNEQFFGPGTRLTVL.